The 23 T cell receptor beta chains listed next were all sequenced from one sample in a study of identical twins. TCRdb used MiXCR to reprocess the 5' RACE reads, holding one entry per CDR3 protein. The repertoire holds 700,000 or so distinct CDR3 sequences, with less than 10% as singletons. These data also formed part of another study, on yellow fever vaccine responses in identical twins.

Sequenced material: PBMCs. The receptors were sampled from a woman between 18 and 29 years old in good health.

The V and J genes are TRBV7-9 and TRBJ2-3, with D perhaps being TRBD1 or TRBD2 (5 bases each). The CDR3 is 15 residues long. Trimming took off 2 bases at V and 2 bases at J, with 11 bases between the two ends. The V gene's germline CDR1 is SEHNR and CDR2 FQNEAQ (reference sequence). CDR3: CASSLSGAFTDTQYF. The CDR3 DNA sequence: TGTGCCAGCAGCTTATCCGGGGCCTTCACAGATACGCAGTATTTT.

This clonotype was observed a handful of times. This chain joins TRBV9 and TRBJ1-2, with D hard to call. Trimming left V 5 bases short and J 5 bases short, with 10 bases between. Germline V CDR1 and CDR2: SGDLS, YYNGEE. This CDR3 is built from 12 residues. The CDR3 is CASRGIGYGYTF. In nucleotides, the CDR3 is TGTGCCAGCAGGGGGATCGGGTATGGCTACACCTTC.

In this sample, this clonotype turned up a few times. This rearrangement joins TRBV6-4 to TRBJ2-1; 9 bases map to TRBD1. V was pared by 6 bases and J by 5 bases, with 11 bases of the junction left unmatched. This CDR3 region has 16 residues. Per the germline V gene, CDR1 is MRHNA and CDR2 is SNTAGT. CDR3 sequence reads: CASSVVGGTGHNEQFF. The CDR3 DNA sequence: TGTGCCAGCAGCGTAGTCGGGGGGACAGGGCACAATGAGCAGTTCTTC.

This chain uses TRBV7-2 with TRBJ2-1, with 10 bases identical to TRBD2. V was clipped by 5 bases and J by 6 bases; unmatched bases: 10. CDR1 SGHTA and CDR2 FQGNSA come from the germline V gene. The CDR3 has 16 amino acids. CDR3 sequence: CASSLRWSGGANEQFF. CDR3 nucleotides: TGTGCCAGCAGCCTCAGGTGGAGCGGGGGGGCCAATGAGCAGTTCTTC.

The CDR3 loop reads CATRAWDRSTDTQYF. The CDR3 bases are TGCGCCACCCGAGCTTGGGACAGGAGCACAGATACGCAGTATTTT. V is TRBV5-1 and J is TRBJ2-3; TRBD1 matches at 8 bases. The V gene end was trimmed by 9 bases and the J gene end by 0 bases; junction bases not matched to a gene: 9. This CDR3 has 15 residues. Germline lookup yields CDR1 SGHRS and CDR2 YFSETQ.

This clonotype has at least ten counts. The gene calls are TRBV6-5 and TRBJ2-2, with D unclear. Germline CDR1 MNHEY, CDR2 SVGAGI. The CDR3 sequence is 14 residues long. V was clipped by 5 bases and J by 7 bases, with 14 bases between them. The CDR3 here is CASSHPRAGGELFF. The CDR3 DNA is TGTGCCAGCAGTCACCCAAGGGCTGGCGGGGAGCTGTTTTTT.

The chain has TRBV28 and TRBJ2-4, with a weak D call TRBD2 (6 bases). This CDR3 is built from 16 residues. The V gene's germline CDR1 is MDHEN and CDR2 SYDVKM. Trimming pared 10 bases from V and 0 bases from J, leaving 19 bases between. CDR3 protein: CAIMVGGTSAKNIQYF. CDR3 DNA: TGTGCCATCATGGTTGGGGGGACGTCAGCCAAAAACATTCAGTACTTC. Full variable domain (outside the CDR3, taken from reference TRBV28 and TRBJ2-4): DVKVTQSSRYLVKRTGEKVFLECVQDMDHENMFWYRQDPGLGLRLIYFSYDVKMKEKGDIPEGYSVSREKKERFSLILESASTNQTSMYLCAIMVGGTSAKNIQYFGAGTRLSVL.

The J gene is TRBJ2-7, the V gene TRBV30; D tentatively fits TRBD1 or TRBD2 (7 bases each). From germline, CDR1 is GTSNPN and CDR2 SVGIG (reference sequence). The CDR3 runs 13 residues. V was pared by 2 bases and J by 6 bases, with 14 bases between. Here the CDR3 reads CAWSPDREGEQYF. DNA of the CDR3: TGTGCCTGGAGTCCAGACAGGGAGGGCGAGCAGTACTTC.

This clonotype came up many times. The chain uses TRBV4-2 and TRBJ2-7; a weak D match, TRBD2 (7 bases). The CDR3 loop spans 14 amino acids. The V gene's germline CDR1 is LGHNA and CDR2 YNFKEQ. V was shortened by 3 bases and J by 3 bases, with 12 bases between the two germline ends. CDR3 in amino acids: CASSQGGQSYEQYF. DNA for the CDR3: TGTGCCAGCAGCCAGGGGGGGCAGAGCTACGAGCAGTACTTC.

This clonotype was seen more than once but under ten times. The gene calls are TRBV29-1 and TRBJ1-5, with 7 bases that match TRBD1. Losses at the gene ends were 6 bases for V and 7 bases for J; bases not matched to a gene: 9. Germline CDR1 SQVTM, CDR2 ANQGSEA. CDR3 length: 13 residues. The CDR3 DNA is TGCAGCGTCGAACAGGGGAGGGGACAGCCCCAGCATTTT. This gives the protein CSVEQGRGQPQHF.

This clonotype showed up many times. The rearrangement joins TRBV29-1 to TRBJ2-7; TRBD2 matches at 13 bases. Germline V lookup: CDR1 SQVTM, CDR2 ANQGSEA. V was pared by 3 bases and J by 4 bases, with 0 bases of the junction left unmatched. This CDR3 is 13 amino acids long. The CDR3, as DNA: TGCAGCGTTGAGGGACTAGCGGGATACGAGCAGTACTTC. As protein: CSVEGLAGYEQYF.

The chain links TRBV5-1 to TRBJ2-5; 8 bases map to TRBD2. The CDR3 contains 16 residues. J lost 13 bases, V lost 3 bases, and 20 bases had no gene match. Germline CDR1 reads SGHRS; CDR2 reads YFSETQ. The CDR3, as DNA: TGCGCCAGCAGCTCAACACCGGGATCTTTCCCGAGCGGGGGGTACTTC. It specifies CASSSTPGSFPSGGYF. The full variable domain, its missing parts supplied by reference TRBV5-1 and TRBJ2-5, is KAGVTQTPRYLIKTRGQQVTLSCSPISGHRSVSWYQQTPGQGLQFLFEYFSETQRNKGNFPGRFSGRQFSNSRSEMNVSTLELGDSALYLCASSSTPGSFPSGGYFGPGTRLLVL.

The V call is TRBV25-1, the J call TRBJ2-5, with 10 bases identical to TRBD2. The ends lost 0 bases at V and 4 bases at J; junction bases unmatched: 8. This CDR3 contains 17 residues. The germline V gene encodes CDR1 MGHDK and CDR2 SYGVNS. CDR3: CASSEYISAGGSETQYF. The CDR3 bases are TGTGCCAGCAGTGAATATATTTCAGCGGGGGGGTCAGAGACCCAGTACTTC.

This clonotype was found many times. The chain combines TRBV11-2 with TRBJ1-4; D call uncertain. CDR1 and CDR2 (germline): SGHAT, FQNNGV. The length of the CDR3 is 13 residues. V dropped 6 bases and J dropped 0 bases, with 5 bases sitting between them. The CDR3, as DNA: TGTGCCAGCAGGCCAACAACTAATGAAAAACTGTTTTTT. Amino acids: CASRPTTNEKLFF.

This chain joins TRBV12-3 or TRBV12-4 and TRBJ2-1; D gene unclear. V lost 3 bases, J lost 0 bases, and 9 bases lay in between. The CDR3 runs to 15 residues. The CDR3 sequence is CASSFVLSSYNEQFF. The CDR3 nucleotides read TGTGCCAGCAGTTTCGTACTTAGCTCCTACAATGAGCAGTTCTTC.

This clonotype was detected only a few times. The rearrangement uses TRBV7-9 and TRBJ2-5; tentatively, D is TRBD1 (5 bases). V gave up 4 bases and J gave up 5 bases, with 14 bases separating them. This CDR3 spans 14 amino acids. Germline CDR1 and CDR2: SEHNR and FQNEAQ (reference sequence). The CDR3 nucleotides are TGTGCCAGCAGCTCAGGGATTGTTATGGAGACCCAGTACTTC. Translation: CASSSGIVMETQYF.

DNA of the CDR3: TGTGCCAGCAGCCTGAGCGGGACAGGGGCAGGTCAGCCCCAGCATTTT. Translating it yields CASSLSGTGAGQPQHF. The genes are TRBV12-3 or TRBV12-4 and TRBJ1-5; 10 bases are shared with TRBD1. V was clipped by 6 bases and J by 6 bases; unmatched bases: 11. The CDR3 is made up of 16 amino acids.

V usage is TRBV7-9 and J usage is TRBJ2-1; 10 nucleotides match TRBD1. Germline V gene sequence: CDR1 SEHNR, CDR2 FQNEAQ (reference sequence). Losses at the gene ends were 4 bases for V and 0 bases for J; bases not matched to a gene: 3. The CDR3 length is 16 residues. The CDR3 nucleotides read TGTGCCAGCAGCTCGGACAGGGGGACCTCCTACAATGAGCAGTTCTTC. Residues: CASSSDRGTSYNEQFF.

This chain uses TRBV27 with TRBJ2-7; D is tentatively TRBD1 or TRBD2 (5 bases each). V was shortened by 8 bases and J by 13 bases, with 24 bases between the two germline ends. Germline CDR1 MNHEY, CDR2 SMNVEV (reference sequence). The CDR3 is 13 residues long. The CDR3 loop is CASESLPRGETYF. The CDR3 DNA reads as TGTGCCAGCGAATCACTCCCCCGGGGCGAAACATACTTC.

Only a few counts were recorded for this clonotype. The rearrangement uses TRBV6-2 or TRBV6-3 and TRBJ2-1; 7 positions match TRBD2. V was pared by 2 bases and J by 3 bases, with 7 bases of the junction left unmatched. This CDR3 has 16 amino acids. Germline CDR1 MNHEY, CDR2 SVGEGT. CDR3 protein: CASSYPAGFVYNEQFF. The CDR3 coding sequence is TGTGCCAGCAGTTACCCAGCGGGATTCGTCTACAATGAGCAGTTCTTC.

This clonotype was seen more than once but under ten times. The rearrangement uses TRBV15 and TRBJ2-5, with D perhaps TRBD2 (7 bases). Trimming cost V 4 bases and J 5 bases, with 17 bases left between them. The germline V gene encodes CDR1 LNHNV and CDR2 YYDKDF (reference sequence). The CDR3 is 15 residues long. CDR3: CATSNWGGPVETQYF. In DNA, the CDR3 is TGTGCCACCAGCAACTGGGGGGGCCCCGTGGAGACCCAGTACTTC.

This clonotype was picked up a small number of times. V is TRBV12-3 or TRBV12-4 and J is TRBJ2-7; possible D gene TRBD1, 7 bases. CDR3 size: 13 residues. Trimming left V 5 bases short and J 6 bases short, with 14 bases between. The CDR3 here is CASSVNRGGEQYF. CDR3 DNA sequence: TGTGCCAGCAGTGTAAACAGGGGAGGCGAGCAGTACTTC.

This clonotype was recorded many times. The rearrangement uses TRBV20-1 and TRBJ1-5; the match to TRBD1 covers 8 bases. This CDR3 contains 12 residues. CDR1 and CDR2 from the germline V gene are DFQATT and SNEGSKA (reference sequence). V lost 6 bases to trimming and J lost 6 bases; unmatched junction nucleotides: 4. The CDR3: CSAQGAGQPQHF. The CDR3 DNA sequence: TGCAGTGCCCAGGGGGCCGGTCAGCCCCAGCATTTT.